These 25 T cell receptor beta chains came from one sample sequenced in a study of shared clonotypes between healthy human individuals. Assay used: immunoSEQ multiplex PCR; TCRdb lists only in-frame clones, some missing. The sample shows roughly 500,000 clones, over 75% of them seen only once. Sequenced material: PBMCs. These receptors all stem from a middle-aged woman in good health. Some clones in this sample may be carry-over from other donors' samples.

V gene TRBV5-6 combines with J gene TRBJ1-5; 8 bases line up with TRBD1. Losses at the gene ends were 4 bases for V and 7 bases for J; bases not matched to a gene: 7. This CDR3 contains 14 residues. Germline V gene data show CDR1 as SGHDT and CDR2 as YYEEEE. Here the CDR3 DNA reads TGTGCCAGCAGCCGAGGACAGGGCGAGCAGCCCCAGCATTTT. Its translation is CASSRGQGEQPQHF.

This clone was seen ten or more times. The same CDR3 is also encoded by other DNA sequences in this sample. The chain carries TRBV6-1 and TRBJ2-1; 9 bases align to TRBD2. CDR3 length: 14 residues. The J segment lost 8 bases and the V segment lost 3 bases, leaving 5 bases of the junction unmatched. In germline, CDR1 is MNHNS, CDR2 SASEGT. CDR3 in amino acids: CASSDELAGHEQFF. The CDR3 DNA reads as TGTGCCAGCAGTGATGAACTAGCGGGCCATGAGCAGTTCTTC.

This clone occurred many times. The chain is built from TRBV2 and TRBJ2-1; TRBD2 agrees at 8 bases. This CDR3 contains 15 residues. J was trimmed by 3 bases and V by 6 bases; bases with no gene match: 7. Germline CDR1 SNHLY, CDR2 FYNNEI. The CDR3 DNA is TGTGCCAGCAGCGACAGGAGCGGGGGCTACAATGAGCAGTTCTTC. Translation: CASSDRSGGYNEQFF.

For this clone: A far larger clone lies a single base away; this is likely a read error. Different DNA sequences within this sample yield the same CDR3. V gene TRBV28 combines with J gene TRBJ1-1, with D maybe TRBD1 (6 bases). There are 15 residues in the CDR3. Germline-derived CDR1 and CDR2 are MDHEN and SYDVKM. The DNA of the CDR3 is TGTGCCAGCACCACCCCGGGGGACATAAACACCGAAGCTTTCTTT. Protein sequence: CASTTPGDINTEAFF.

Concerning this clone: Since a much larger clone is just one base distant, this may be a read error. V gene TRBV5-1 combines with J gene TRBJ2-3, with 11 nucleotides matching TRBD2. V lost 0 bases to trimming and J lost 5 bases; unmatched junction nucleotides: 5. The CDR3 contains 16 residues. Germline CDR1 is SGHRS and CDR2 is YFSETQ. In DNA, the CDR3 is TGCGCCAGCAGCTTGGTACTAGCGGGAGTTGTAGATACGCAGTATTTT. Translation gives CASSLVLAGVVDTQYF.

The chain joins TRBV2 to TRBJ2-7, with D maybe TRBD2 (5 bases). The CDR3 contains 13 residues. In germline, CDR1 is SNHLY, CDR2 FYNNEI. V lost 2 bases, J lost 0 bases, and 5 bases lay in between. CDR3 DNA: TGTGCCAGCAGTGAAACTAGCTCCTACGAGCAGTACTTC. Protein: CASSETSSYEQYF.

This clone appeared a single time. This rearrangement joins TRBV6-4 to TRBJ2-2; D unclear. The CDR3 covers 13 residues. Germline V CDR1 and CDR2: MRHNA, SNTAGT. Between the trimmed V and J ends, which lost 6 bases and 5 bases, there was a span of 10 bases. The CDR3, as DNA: TGTGCCAGCAGCGTAACACCTACCGGGGAGCTGTTTTTT. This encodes CASSVTPTGELFF.

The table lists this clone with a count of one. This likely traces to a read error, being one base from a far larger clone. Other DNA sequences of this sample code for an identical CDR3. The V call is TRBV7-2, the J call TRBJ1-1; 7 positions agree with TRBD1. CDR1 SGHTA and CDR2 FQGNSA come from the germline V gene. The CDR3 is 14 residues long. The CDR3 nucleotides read TGTGCTAGCAGCTTAGCGGGACAGCACACTGAAGCTTTCTTT. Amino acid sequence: CASSLAGQHTEAFF.

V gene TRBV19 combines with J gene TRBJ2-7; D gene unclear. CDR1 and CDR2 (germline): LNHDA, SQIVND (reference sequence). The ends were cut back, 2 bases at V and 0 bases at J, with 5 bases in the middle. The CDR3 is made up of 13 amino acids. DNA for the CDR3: TGTGCCAGTAGTATACAATTCTCCTACGAGCAGTACTTC. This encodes CASSIQFSYEQYF.

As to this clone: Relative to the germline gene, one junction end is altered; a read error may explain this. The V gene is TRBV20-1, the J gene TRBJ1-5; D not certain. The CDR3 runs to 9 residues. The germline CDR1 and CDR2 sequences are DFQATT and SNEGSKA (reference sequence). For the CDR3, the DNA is TGCAGTGCTAGAGCCCCGAATGGATTT. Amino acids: CSARAPNGF.

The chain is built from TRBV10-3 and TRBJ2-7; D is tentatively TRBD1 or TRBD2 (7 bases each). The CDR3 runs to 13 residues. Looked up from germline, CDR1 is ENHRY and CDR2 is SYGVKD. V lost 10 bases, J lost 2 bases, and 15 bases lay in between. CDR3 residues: CASGEGQTYEQYF. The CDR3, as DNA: TGTGCCAGCGGGGAGGGACAGACCTACGAGCAGTACTTC.

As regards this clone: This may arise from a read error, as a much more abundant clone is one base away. CDR3 DNA sequence: TGTGCCAGCATCCCCGGGGGCGGCTACAATGAGCAGTTCTTC. Its protein product is CASIPGGGYNEQFF. This chain joins TRBV11-2 and TRBJ2-1, with D perhaps matching TRBD1 or TRBD2 (6 bases each). Germline V gene sequence: CDR1 SGHAT, CDR2 FQNNGV. V lost 7 bases and J 3 bases, leaving 13 bases between the germline ends. The CDR3 has 14 residues.

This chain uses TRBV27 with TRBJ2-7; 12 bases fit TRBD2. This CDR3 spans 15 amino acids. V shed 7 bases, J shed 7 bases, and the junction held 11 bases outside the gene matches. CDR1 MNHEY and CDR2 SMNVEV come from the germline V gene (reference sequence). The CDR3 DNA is TGTGCCAGCAAAATAGGGACTAGCGGGCTGGGGGAGCAGTACTTC. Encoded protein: CASKIGTSGLGEQYF.

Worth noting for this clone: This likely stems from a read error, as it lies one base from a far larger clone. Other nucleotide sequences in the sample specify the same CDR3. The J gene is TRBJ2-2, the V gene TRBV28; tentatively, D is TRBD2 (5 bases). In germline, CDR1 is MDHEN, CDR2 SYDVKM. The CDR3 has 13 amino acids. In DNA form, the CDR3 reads TGTGCCAGCAGTTTAATTCCCGCCGGGGAGCTGTTTTTC. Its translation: CASSLIPAGELFF.

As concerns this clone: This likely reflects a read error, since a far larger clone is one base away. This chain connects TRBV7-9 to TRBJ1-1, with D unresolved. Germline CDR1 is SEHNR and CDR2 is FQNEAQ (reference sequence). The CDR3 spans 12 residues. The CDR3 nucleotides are TGTGCCGGCAGCTTAGCCAACACTGAAGCTTTCTTT. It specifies CAGSLANTEAFF.

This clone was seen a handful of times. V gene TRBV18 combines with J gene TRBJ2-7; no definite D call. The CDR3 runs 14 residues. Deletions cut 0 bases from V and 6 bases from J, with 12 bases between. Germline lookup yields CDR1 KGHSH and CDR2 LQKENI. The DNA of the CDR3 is TGTGCCAGCTCACCACCGGCTAGAACGGGCGAGCAGTACTTC. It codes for CASSPPARTGEQYF.

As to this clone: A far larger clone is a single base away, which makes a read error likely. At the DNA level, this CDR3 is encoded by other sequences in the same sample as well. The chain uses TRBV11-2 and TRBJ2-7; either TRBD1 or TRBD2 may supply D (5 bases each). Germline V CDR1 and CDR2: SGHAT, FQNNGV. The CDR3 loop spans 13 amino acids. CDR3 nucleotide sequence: TGTGCCAGCAGCCACTTTGGGGGTTACGAGCAGTACTTT. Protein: CASSHFGGYEQYF.

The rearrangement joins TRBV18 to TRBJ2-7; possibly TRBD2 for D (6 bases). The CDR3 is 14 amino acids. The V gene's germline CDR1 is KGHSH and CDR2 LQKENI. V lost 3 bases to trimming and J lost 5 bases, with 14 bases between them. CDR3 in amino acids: CASSPNAGGDEQYF. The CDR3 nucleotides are TGTGCCAGCTCACCGAATGCCGGCGGGGACGAGCAGTACTTC.

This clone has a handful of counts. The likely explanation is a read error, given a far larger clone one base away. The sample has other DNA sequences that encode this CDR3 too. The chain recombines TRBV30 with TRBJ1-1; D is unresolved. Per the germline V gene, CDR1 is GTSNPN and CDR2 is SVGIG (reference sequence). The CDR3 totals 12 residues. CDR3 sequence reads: CAWRSENTEAFF. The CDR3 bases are TGTGCCTGGAGATCAGAGAACACTGAGGCTTTCTTT.

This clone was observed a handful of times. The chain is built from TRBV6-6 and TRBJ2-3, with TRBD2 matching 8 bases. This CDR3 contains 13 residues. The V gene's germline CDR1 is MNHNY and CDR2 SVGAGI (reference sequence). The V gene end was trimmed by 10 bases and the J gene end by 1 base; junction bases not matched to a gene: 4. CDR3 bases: TGTGCCACGGGAGGGCGGGGCACAGATACGCAGTATTTT. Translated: CATGGRGTDTQYF.

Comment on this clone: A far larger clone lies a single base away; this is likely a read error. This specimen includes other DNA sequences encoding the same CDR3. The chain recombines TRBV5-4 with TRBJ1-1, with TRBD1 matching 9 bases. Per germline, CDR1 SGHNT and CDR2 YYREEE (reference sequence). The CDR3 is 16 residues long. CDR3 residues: CASSWGTGPLNTEAFF. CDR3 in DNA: TGTGCCAGCAGCTGGGGGACAGGGCCCTTGAATACTGAAGCTTTCTTT. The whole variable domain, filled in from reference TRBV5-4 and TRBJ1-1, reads ETGVTQSPTHLIKTRGQQVTLRCSSQSGHNTVSWYQQALGQGPQFIFQYYREEENGRGNFPPRFSGLQFPNYSSELNVNALELDDSALYLCASSWGTGPLNTEAFFGQGTRLTVV.

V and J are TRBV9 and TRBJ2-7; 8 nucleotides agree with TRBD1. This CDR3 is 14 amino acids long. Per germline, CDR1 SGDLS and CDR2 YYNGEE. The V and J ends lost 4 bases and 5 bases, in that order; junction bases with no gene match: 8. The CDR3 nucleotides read TGTGCCAGCAGCCGGCGGACAGGGCACCACGAGCAGTACTTC. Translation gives CASSRRTGHHEQYF.

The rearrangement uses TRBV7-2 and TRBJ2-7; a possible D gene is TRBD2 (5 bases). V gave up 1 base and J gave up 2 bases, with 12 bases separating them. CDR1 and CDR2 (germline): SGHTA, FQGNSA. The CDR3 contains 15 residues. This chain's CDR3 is CASSLVVGDTYEQYF. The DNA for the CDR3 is TGTGCCAGCAGCTTAGTGGTCGGGGATACCTACGAGCAGTACTTC.

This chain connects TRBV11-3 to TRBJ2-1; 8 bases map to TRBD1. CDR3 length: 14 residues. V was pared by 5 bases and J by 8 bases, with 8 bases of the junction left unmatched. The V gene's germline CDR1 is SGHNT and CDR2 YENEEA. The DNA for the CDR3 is TGTGCCAGCAGCCCAGGGGGCGCGGCGGATGAGCAGTTCTTC. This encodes CASSPGGAADEQFF.

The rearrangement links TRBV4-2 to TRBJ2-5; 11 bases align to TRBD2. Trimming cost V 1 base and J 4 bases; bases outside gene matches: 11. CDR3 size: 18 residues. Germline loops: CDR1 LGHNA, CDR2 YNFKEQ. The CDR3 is CASSQVYRASGRLETQYF. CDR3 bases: TGTGCCAGCAGCCAAGTTTATAGGGCTAGCGGGAGGTTAGAGACCCAGTACTTC.